This entry lists 17 T cell receptor beta chains sequenced from one sample in a study of blood T cell repertoires in COVID-19. The assay was immunoSEQ multiplex PCR, and TCRdb's table has in-frame clones only and misses some. The sample holds tens of thousands of clones, 79% seen once. Sample: peripheral blood. All receptors derive from a man between 60 and 75 years old with acute or convalescent COVID-19.

The chain has TRBV10-3 and TRBJ2-2, with D perhaps TRBD1 (6 bases). The CDR3 contains 14 residues. The V end was cut by 10 bases, the J end by 5 bases, with 17 bases between. Germline V CDR1 and CDR2: ENHRY, SYGVKD. Here the CDR3 DNA reads TGTGCCACGGTACCGACAGGAAGGACCGGGGAGCTGTTTTTT. Translating it yields CATVPTGRTGELFF.

The count of this clone is one. V is TRBV20-1 and J is TRBJ2-5; D is undetermined. The V gene's germline CDR1 is DFQATT and CDR2 SNEGSKA (reference sequence). This CDR3 spans 11 amino acids. Trimming cost V 5 bases and J 5 bases, with 9 bases left between them. The CDR3 DNA follows: TGCAGTGCTCCAACAACCGAGACCCAGTACTTC. Protein product: CSAPTTETQYF.

The rearrangement uses TRBV7-2 and TRBJ2-2; TRBD1 agrees at 8 bases. The ends lost 7 bases at V and 3 bases at J; junction bases unmatched: 7. CDR1 is SGHTA and CDR2 is FQGNSA in the germline V gene. There are 15 residues in the CDR3. This chain's CDR3 is CASTSRQGYTGELFF. CDR3 bases: TGTGCCAGCACCTCTAGACAGGGGTACACCGGGGAGCTGTTTTTT.

This clone turned up a few times. CDR3 residues: CASRDGGGETQYF. The CDR3 nucleotides are TGTGCCAGCAGAGATGGGGGGGGCGAGACCCAGTACTTC. This chain connects TRBV28 to TRBJ2-5; tentatively, D is TRBD2 (7 bases). Per the germline V gene, CDR1 is MDHEN and CDR2 is SYDVKM. The CDR3 covers 13 residues. V lost 6 bases, J lost 5 bases, and 13 bases lay in between.

V gene TRBV5-1 combines with J gene TRBJ1-1, with 7 positions matching TRBD1. V was clipped by 1 base and J by 3 bases; unmatched bases: 3. The CDR3 is 14 residues long. Germline V lookup: CDR1 SGHRS, CDR2 YFSETQ. CDR3 in DNA: TGCGCCAGCAGCTTGCAGGGGGGTCACACTGAAGCTTTCTTT. The encoded protein is CASSLQGGHTEAFF.

The chain is built from TRBV27 and TRBJ1-2, with D perhaps TRBD1 (6 bases). The CDR3 consists of 15 residues. V was pared by 8 bases and J by 8 bases, with 24 bases between. Germline lookup yields CDR1 MNHEY and CDR2 SMNVEV (reference sequence). CDR3 bases: TGTGCCAGCTTAAATACGGGGGGCCTTGAGGGAGGCTACACCTTC. This translates into CASLNTGGLEGGYTF.

This chain links TRBV2 with TRBJ2-7; D not certain. V dropped 9 bases and J dropped 4 bases, with 13 bases sitting between them. CDR1 and CDR2 from the germline V gene are SNHLY and FYNNEI. CDR3 length equals 12 residues. The CDR3 DNA is TGTGCCAGTAGCCCCCGTGTTTACGAGCAGTACTTC. Translating it yields CASSPRVYEQYF.

The count of this clone is one. This chain uses TRBV5-4 with TRBJ1-4, with 7 nucleotides matching TRBD1. The V gene end was trimmed by 3 bases and the J gene end by 4 bases; junction bases not matched to a gene: 9. The V gene's germline CDR1 is SGHNT and CDR2 YYREEE (reference sequence). The CDR3 runs 16 residues. CDR3 sequence (DNA): TGTGCCAGCAGCTCTGGACAGGAGGGACTTAATGAAAAACTGTTTTTT. Translation: CASSSGQEGLNEKLFF.

The gene calls are TRBV2 and TRBJ1-5, with a possible D match to TRBD1 (5 bases). V lost 3 bases to trimming and J lost 2 bases, with 14 bases between them. CDR1 is SNHLY, CDR2 FYNNEI, per germline. The CDR3 has 16 residues. The CDR3 DNA is TGTGCCAGCAGTGAGTGGGGCAGGGCGGGCAATCAGCCCCAGCATTTT. Translated: CASSEWGRAGNQPQHF.

This chain's CDR3 is CASSLTGAYEQYF. The CDR3 nucleotides read TGTGCCAGCAGTTTAACCGGGGCCTACGAGCAGTACTTC. The genes are TRBV7-2 and TRBJ2-7, with a possible D match to TRBD2 (5 bases). The CDR3 has 13 residues. Trimming shortened V by 6 bases and J by 2 bases, and 11 bases separated the two germline ends. CDR1 and CDR2 from the germline V gene are SGHTA and FQGNSA.

This chain joins TRBV18 and TRBJ2-1; possible D gene TRBD2, 5 bases. The germline V gene encodes CDR1 KGHSH and CDR2 LQKENI. CDR3 size: 15 residues. V gave up 2 bases and J gave up 2 bases, with 10 bases separating them. CDR3 DNA sequence: TGTGCCAGCTCACCAAATACTAGGACCTACAATGAGCAGTTCTTC. Residues: CASSPNTRTYNEQFF.

This chain joins TRBV7-8 and TRBJ2-1; D may be TRBD2 (5 bases). The germline CDR1 and CDR2 sequences are SGHVS and FQNEAQ. This CDR3 has 16 residues. The V end lost 1 base, the J end lost 2 bases, and 12 bases lay between the germline ends. CDR3 in amino acids: CASSLELGVTYNEQFF. CDR3 in DNA: TGTGCCAGCAGCTTAGAACTGGGAGTAACCTACAATGAGCAGTTCTTC.

This clone has just a few counts. The V call is TRBV27, the J call TRBJ1-6; 8 nucleotides line up with TRBD1. Germline values: CDR1 MNHEY, CDR2 SMNVEV (reference sequence). The CDR3 runs 13 residues. Losses at the gene ends were 8 bases for V and 7 bases for J; bases not matched to a gene: 4. The CDR3 DNA reads as TGTGCCAGCTCCCGGGACAGGAATTCACCCCTCCACTTT. This codes for CASSRDRNSPLHF.

V is TRBV7-9 and J is TRBJ2-1; D is undetermined. The CDR3 is made up of 12 amino acids. Trimming stripped 6 bases from V and 8 bases from J, with 11 bases between. Germline loops: CDR1 SEHNR, CDR2 FQNEAQ (reference sequence). The CDR3 DNA follows: TGTGCCAGCAGTCTCGGTTCCTATGAGCAGTTCTTC. Its translation is CASSLGSYEQFF.

This clone was picked up one time. The rearrangement joins TRBV6-5 to TRBJ2-7; TRBD2 aligns across 11 bases. The CDR3 length is 15 residues. With 6 bases clipped from V and 1 base from J, the junction kept 5 bases outside the gene matches. Germline loops: CDR1 MNHEY, CDR2 SVGAGI. CDR3 amino acids: CASRLGLAVSYEQYF. In nucleotides, the CDR3 is TGTGCCAGCAGGTTGGGACTAGCGGTATCCTACGAGCAGTACTTC.

The gene calls are TRBV5-1 and TRBJ1-1; unclear D gene. V lost 4 bases and J lost 8, with 18 bases in between. The CDR3 consists of 14 residues. Germline lookup yields CDR1 SGHRS and CDR2 YFSETQ. The CDR3 here is CASSPRGGPGEAFF. For the CDR3, the DNA is TGCGCCAGCAGCCCCCGGGGTGGCCCCGGAGAAGCTTTCTTT.

The chain uses TRBV10-3 and TRBJ1-3; D ambiguous. Germline V gene data show CDR1 as ENHRY and CDR2 as SYGVKD. The CDR3 contains 14 residues. V lost 7 bases and J lost 0, with 10 bases in between. In DNA, the CDR3 is TGTGCCATCACCGAAGGAGTCTCTGGAAACACCATATATTTT. As protein: CAITEGVSGNTIYF.